The clone carrying this T cell receptor beta chain has just one count. Its antigen remains unidentified. The PCR contained 60 Vbeta and 13 Jbeta primers. Some clones are missing from TCRdb's copy, which holds only in-frame ones; the method was immunoSEQ multiplex PCR. The data hold 90,000 to 130,000 clones, with roughly 80% observed a single time. These data come from a study of cytomegalovirus exposure and HLA in healthy donors. The CDR3 contains 13 residues. Deletions cut 0 bases from V and 5 bases from J, with 7 bases between. CDR1 is SGHDT, CDR2 YYEEEE, per germline. Study conclusions and caveats: The productive fraction for most TCR beta V segments was about 90% or about 30% in an earlier analysis. Most likely, a cluster of highly shared sequence variants arose as a sequencing artifact.

Material: PBMCs. V and J are TRBV5-6 and TRBJ2-3; D is undetermined. The sequence was obtained from a man aged 25-45 years in good health and CMV-seropositive. DNA of the CDR3: TGTGCCAGCAGCTTGGCCCTCGGAGATACGCAGTATTTT. Its protein is CASSLALGDTQYF.